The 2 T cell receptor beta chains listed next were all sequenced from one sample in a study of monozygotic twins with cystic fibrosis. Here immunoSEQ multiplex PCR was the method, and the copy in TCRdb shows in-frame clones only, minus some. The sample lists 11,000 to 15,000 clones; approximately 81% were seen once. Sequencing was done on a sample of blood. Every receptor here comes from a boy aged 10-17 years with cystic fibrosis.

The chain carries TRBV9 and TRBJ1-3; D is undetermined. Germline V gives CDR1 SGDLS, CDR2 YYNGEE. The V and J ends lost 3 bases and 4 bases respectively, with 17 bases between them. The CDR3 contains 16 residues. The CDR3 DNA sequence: TGTGCCAGCAGCGCTCCCTCCTGGTTTGGCGGAAACACCATATATTTT. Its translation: CASSAPSWFGGNTIYF.

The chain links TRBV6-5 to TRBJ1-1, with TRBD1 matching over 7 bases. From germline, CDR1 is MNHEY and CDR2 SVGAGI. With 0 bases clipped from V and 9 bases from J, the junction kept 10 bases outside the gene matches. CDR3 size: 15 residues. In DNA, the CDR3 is TGTGCCAGCAGTTACTCGACAGGGACGGTCAGGAAAGCTTTCTTT. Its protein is CASSYSTGTVRKAFF.